Shown below are 23 T cell receptor beta chains from a single sample sequenced in a study of T cell repertoires in cytomegalovirus infection. TCRdb fed the reads into MiXCR, producing one record per CDR3 protein. The sample lists about 180,000 distinct CDR3 sequences; approximately 15% were seen once. Sequencing was performed on PBMCs. The origin of the receptors is a human donor in good health (CMV status not recorded). Some clones in this sample may be carry-over from other donors' samples.

This clonotype has more than one count but fewer than ten. The rearrangement links TRBV2 to TRBJ2-7; 7 bases are a match to TRBD1. In germline, CDR1 is SNHLY, CDR2 FYNNEI. The CDR3 consists of 14 residues. V lost 6 bases, J lost 0 bases, and 5 bases stayed unmatched. Written as DNA, the CDR3 is TGTGCCAGCAGCGGACAGGAAAGCTCCTACGAGCAGTACTTC. It is translated as CASSGQESSYEQYF.

There are a few counts of this clonotype. The rearrangement joins TRBV5-6 to TRBJ2-1; 7 nucleotides align to TRBD2. This CDR3 spans 12 amino acids. The germline gives CDR1 SGHDT, CDR2 YYEEEE. The V and J ends lost 2 bases and 9 bases, in that order; junction bases with no gene match: 2. The CDR3 sequence is CASSFQRGEQFF. CDR3 coding DNA: TGTGCCAGCAGCTTCCAGCGGGGTGAGCAGTTCTTC.

The chain combines TRBV19 with TRBJ1-1; D is ambiguous. Germline CDR1 reads LNHDA; CDR2 reads SQIVND (reference sequence). The CDR3 extends over 15 amino acids. The V end was cut by 3 bases, the J end by 0 bases, with 11 bases between. The CDR3 coding sequence is TGTGCCAGTAGTATCGGTTTTATCATGAACACTGAAGCTTTCTTT. Residues: CASSIGFIMNTEAFF.

The sample holds many counts of this clonotype. This chain connects TRBV11-2 to TRBJ1-1, with D hard to call. The length of the CDR3 is 14 residues. Trimming pared 5 bases from V and 7 bases from J, leaving 17 bases between. Looked up from germline, CDR1 is SGHAT and CDR2 is FQNNGV. In DNA form, the CDR3 reads TGTGCCAGCAGCCCACCCCCCGGCGGCAATGAAGCTTTCTTT. Translating gives CASSPPPGGNEAFF.

Only a few counts were recorded for this clonotype. One base away lies a much larger clone, so this may be a sequencing read error. The CDR3 loop reads CASSFSGTGIYEQYF. The DNA for the CDR3 is TGTGCCAGCAGCTTTTCCGGGACAGGGATCTACGAGCAGTACTTC. The chain employs TRBV11-2 and TRBJ2-7; TRBD1 matches 9 bases. This CDR3 is built from 15 residues. The germline V gene has CDR1 SGHAT and CDR2 FQNNGV. Trimming at V came to 3 bases and at J to 3 bases, leaving 6 bases not matched to a gene.

In this sample, this clonotype turned up many times. V and J are TRBV7-2 and TRBJ1-5; D ambiguous. The CDR3 is made up of 15 amino acids. V lost 1 base and J lost 5, with 12 bases in between. Per the germline V gene, CDR1 is SGHTA and CDR2 is FQGNSA. CDR3 region: CASSLDLGSYQPQHF. Written as DNA, the CDR3 is TGTGCCAGCAGCTTAGACCTAGGCAGCTATCAGCCCCAGCATTTT.

The chain recombines TRBV27 with TRBJ2-7, with D unresolved. The germline V and J ends were trimmed by 6 bases and 0 bases, with 12 bases remaining between them. Germline loops: CDR1 MNHEY, CDR2 SMNVEV (reference sequence). The CDR3 extends over 14 amino acids. The CDR3 DNA is TGTGCCAGCAGCGGAGAGCCGGGCTCCTACGAGCAGTACTTC. It yields the protein CASSGEPGSYEQYF.

The V gene is TRBV29-1, the J gene TRBJ1-1; TRBD1 aligns across 10 bases. CDR3 length equals 14 residues. Germline trimming cut 6 bases from V and 0 bases from J; bases unmatched to any gene: 4. Germline V lookup: CDR1 SQVTM, CDR2 ANQGSEA. In nucleotides, the CDR3 is TGCAGCGTCAAGACAGGGGGCTTGAACACTGAAGCTTTCTTT. This gives the protein CSVKTGGLNTEAFF.

The V and J genes are TRBV11-3 and TRBJ2-2; D is undetermined. The CDR3 totals 12 residues. Germline loops: CDR1 SGHNT, CDR2 YENEEA. V dropped 3 bases and J dropped 7 bases, with 6 bases sitting between them. The chain's CDR3 is CASSFEVGELFF. The CDR3 region has the DNA TGTGCCAGCAGCTTCGAAGTCGGGGAGCTGTTTTTT. The whole variable domain, filled in from reference TRBV11-3 and TRBJ2-2, reads EAGVVQSPRYKIIEKKQPVAFWCNPISGHNTLYWYLQNLGQGPELLIRYENEEAVDDSQLPKDRFSAERLKGVDSTLKIQPAELGDSAVYLCASSFEVGELFFGEGSRLTVL.

This clonotype was detected a few times. The genes are TRBV28 and TRBJ1-6, with a possible D match to TRBD1 (6 bases). The CDR3 covers 14 residues. Germline V CDR1 and CDR2: MDHEN, SYDVKM. V was pared by 3 bases and J by 7 bases, with 10 bases between. CDR3 amino acids: CASSLDRSNSPLHF. The DNA of the CDR3 is TGTGCCAGCAGTTTGGACAGATCAAATTCACCCCTCCACTTT. The full variable domain, its missing parts supplied by reference TRBV28 and TRBJ1-6, is DVKVTQSSRYLVKRTGEKVFLECVQDMDHENMFWYRQDPGLGLRLIYFSYDVKMKEKGDIPEGYSVSREKKERFSLILESASTNQTSMYLCASSLDRSNSPLHFGNGTRLTVT.

This clonotype was observed many times. The chain combines TRBV11-2 with TRBJ2-6, with D tentatively TRBD2 (5 bases). V was cut by 1 base and J by 4 bases, with 8 bases left in between. From germline, CDR1 is SGHAT and CDR2 FQNNGV. The CDR3 spans 15 residues. CDR3 DNA sequence: TGTGCCAGCAGCTTAGTGACGGGAGGGGCCAACGTCCTGACTTTC. Amino acids: CASSLVTGGANVLTF.

This clonotype was recorded many times. The chain is built from TRBV7-2 and TRBJ2-5; 8 nucleotides agree with TRBD2. V lost 5 bases, J lost 5 bases, and 13 bases stayed unmatched. Looked up from germline, CDR1 is SGHTA and CDR2 is FQGNSA. This CDR3 has 16 residues. The CDR3 DNA reads TGTGCCAGCAGCCGATCGGGACGGGGGGGCCCCGAGACCCAGTACTTC. Translating it yields CASSRSGRGGPETQYF.

This clonotype appeared many times. The genes are TRBV19 and TRBJ1-2; the D is unclear. The CDR3 covers 15 residues. The V end lost 1 base, the J end lost 2 bases, and 11 bases lay between the germline ends. Looked up from germline, CDR1 is LNHDA and CDR2 is SQIVND (reference sequence). CDR3 DNA sequence: TGTGCCAGTAGTATAGTAGAGGCAGCCAACTATGGCTACACCTTC. It codes for CASSIVEAANYGYTF.

This clonotype has at least ten counts. The CDR3: CASSFGQGRETQYF. For the CDR3, the DNA is TGTGCCAGCAGCTTTGGACAGGGGCGGGAGACCCAGTACTTC. The chain couples TRBV7-2 to TRBJ2-5; 9 bases match TRBD1. The V and J ends lost 3 bases and 5 bases, in that order; junction bases with no gene match: 4. In germline, CDR1 is SGHTA, CDR2 FQGNSA. The CDR3 sequence is 14 residues long.

This clonotype was seen ten or more times. The rearrangement joins TRBV6-2 or TRBV6-3 to TRBJ2-1; no definite D call. V lost 7 bases to trimming and J lost 9 bases, with 13 bases between them. Germline-derived CDR1 and CDR2 are MNHEY and SVGEGT. There are 12 residues in the CDR3. The CDR3 spells CASTEPRAEQFF. CDR3 nucleotide sequence: TGTGCCAGCACCGAACCAAGGGCTGAGCAGTTCTTC.

There are many counts of this clonotype. J is TRBJ1-4 and V is TRBV7-9, with a tentative D call TRBD1 (5 bases). The V and J ends lost 4 bases and 0 bases respectively, with 9 bases between them. CDR1 and CDR2 (germline): SEHNR, FQNEAQ (reference sequence). CDR3 length equals 15 residues. In DNA, the CDR3 is TGTGCCAGCAGCTCGGGGACGGCAACTAATGAAAAACTGTTTTTT. It is translated as CASSSGTATNEKLFF. Based on the CDR3 plus reference TRBV7-9 and TRBJ1-4, the full variable domain is DTGVSQNPRHKITKRGQNVTFRCDPISEHNRLYWYRQTLGQGPEFLTYFQNEAQLEKSRLLSDRFSAERPKGSFSTLEIQRTEQGDSAMYLCASSSGTATNEKLFFGSGTQLSVL.

This chain links TRBV20-1 with TRBJ1-6, with D perhaps TRBD1 (6 bases). Between the trimmed V and J ends, which lost 1 base and 3 bases, there was a span of 10 bases. The CDR3 sequence is 15 residues long. Germline loops: CDR1 DFQATT, CDR2 SNEGSKA (reference sequence). The CDR3 bases are TGCAGTGCTAGAGCCACAGGGAACTATAATTCACCCCTCCACTTT. It specifies CSARATGNYNSPLHF.

In DNA form, the CDR3 reads TGTGCCAGCACCAGGCCCGGGACTAGCGGAAACAATGAGCAGTTCTTC. This sequence encodes CASTRPGTSGNNEQFF. The J gene is TRBJ2-1, the V gene TRBV12-3 or TRBV12-4; 11 nucleotides match TRBD2. This CDR3 region has 16 residues. V lost 7 bases to trimming and J lost 5 bases; unmatched junction nucleotides: 10.

This CDR3 reads CASSWGQSVSGNTIYF. Written as DNA, the CDR3 is TGTGCCAGCAGCTGGGGACAGTCGGTCTCTGGAAACACCATATATTTT. The rearrangement links TRBV7-2 to TRBJ1-3; 7 positions agree with TRBD1. V lost 4 bases and J lost 0; bases outside the gene matches: 6. The CDR3 loop spans 16 amino acids. Germline V gene data show CDR1 as SGHTA and CDR2 as FQGNSA.

In its sample, this clonotype was seen many times. The V call is TRBV12-3 or TRBV12-4, the J call TRBJ1-1; 7 bases match TRBD1. This CDR3 region has 14 residues. J was trimmed by 4 bases and V by 6 bases; bases with no gene match: 8. The CDR3 is CASSRPTGITEAFF. The CDR3 DNA sequence: TGTGCCAGCAGCCGCCCGACAGGGATCACTGAAGCTTTCTTT.

There are many counts of this clonotype. The chain links TRBV7-9 to TRBJ1-2; 7 nucleotides align to TRBD1. CDR3 size: 14 residues. V lost 5 bases to trimming and J lost 4 bases; unmatched junction nucleotides: 7. Germline CDR1 is SEHNR and CDR2 is FQNEAQ (reference sequence). CDR3 DNA sequence: TGTGCCAGCAGCCCCCGTCAGGGGGTCTATGGCTACACCTTC. It yields the protein CASSPRQGVYGYTF.

This clonotype has only a few counts. The V gene is TRBV29-1, the J gene TRBJ2-3; no clear D gene. This CDR3 spans 13 amino acids. The germline gives CDR1 SQVTM, CDR2 ANQGSEA. Trimming took 0 bases from V and 2 from J, leaving 6 bases between them. Written as DNA, the CDR3 is TGCAGCGTTGAAGATCGGCCCACAGATACGCAGTATTTT. It encodes CSVEDRPTDTQYF.

The chain couples TRBV25-1 to TRBJ1-4, with 8 bases aligning to TRBD1. Germline assignment: CDR1 MGHDK and CDR2 SYGVNS. The CDR3 totals 16 residues. J gave up 8 bases and V 2 bases, and 10 bases lay outside the gene matches. The CDR3 region has the DNA TGTGCCAGCAGTGAACTGCCCGGACAGGGTGAAGAAAAACTGTTTTTT. This sequence encodes CASSELPGQGEEKLFF.